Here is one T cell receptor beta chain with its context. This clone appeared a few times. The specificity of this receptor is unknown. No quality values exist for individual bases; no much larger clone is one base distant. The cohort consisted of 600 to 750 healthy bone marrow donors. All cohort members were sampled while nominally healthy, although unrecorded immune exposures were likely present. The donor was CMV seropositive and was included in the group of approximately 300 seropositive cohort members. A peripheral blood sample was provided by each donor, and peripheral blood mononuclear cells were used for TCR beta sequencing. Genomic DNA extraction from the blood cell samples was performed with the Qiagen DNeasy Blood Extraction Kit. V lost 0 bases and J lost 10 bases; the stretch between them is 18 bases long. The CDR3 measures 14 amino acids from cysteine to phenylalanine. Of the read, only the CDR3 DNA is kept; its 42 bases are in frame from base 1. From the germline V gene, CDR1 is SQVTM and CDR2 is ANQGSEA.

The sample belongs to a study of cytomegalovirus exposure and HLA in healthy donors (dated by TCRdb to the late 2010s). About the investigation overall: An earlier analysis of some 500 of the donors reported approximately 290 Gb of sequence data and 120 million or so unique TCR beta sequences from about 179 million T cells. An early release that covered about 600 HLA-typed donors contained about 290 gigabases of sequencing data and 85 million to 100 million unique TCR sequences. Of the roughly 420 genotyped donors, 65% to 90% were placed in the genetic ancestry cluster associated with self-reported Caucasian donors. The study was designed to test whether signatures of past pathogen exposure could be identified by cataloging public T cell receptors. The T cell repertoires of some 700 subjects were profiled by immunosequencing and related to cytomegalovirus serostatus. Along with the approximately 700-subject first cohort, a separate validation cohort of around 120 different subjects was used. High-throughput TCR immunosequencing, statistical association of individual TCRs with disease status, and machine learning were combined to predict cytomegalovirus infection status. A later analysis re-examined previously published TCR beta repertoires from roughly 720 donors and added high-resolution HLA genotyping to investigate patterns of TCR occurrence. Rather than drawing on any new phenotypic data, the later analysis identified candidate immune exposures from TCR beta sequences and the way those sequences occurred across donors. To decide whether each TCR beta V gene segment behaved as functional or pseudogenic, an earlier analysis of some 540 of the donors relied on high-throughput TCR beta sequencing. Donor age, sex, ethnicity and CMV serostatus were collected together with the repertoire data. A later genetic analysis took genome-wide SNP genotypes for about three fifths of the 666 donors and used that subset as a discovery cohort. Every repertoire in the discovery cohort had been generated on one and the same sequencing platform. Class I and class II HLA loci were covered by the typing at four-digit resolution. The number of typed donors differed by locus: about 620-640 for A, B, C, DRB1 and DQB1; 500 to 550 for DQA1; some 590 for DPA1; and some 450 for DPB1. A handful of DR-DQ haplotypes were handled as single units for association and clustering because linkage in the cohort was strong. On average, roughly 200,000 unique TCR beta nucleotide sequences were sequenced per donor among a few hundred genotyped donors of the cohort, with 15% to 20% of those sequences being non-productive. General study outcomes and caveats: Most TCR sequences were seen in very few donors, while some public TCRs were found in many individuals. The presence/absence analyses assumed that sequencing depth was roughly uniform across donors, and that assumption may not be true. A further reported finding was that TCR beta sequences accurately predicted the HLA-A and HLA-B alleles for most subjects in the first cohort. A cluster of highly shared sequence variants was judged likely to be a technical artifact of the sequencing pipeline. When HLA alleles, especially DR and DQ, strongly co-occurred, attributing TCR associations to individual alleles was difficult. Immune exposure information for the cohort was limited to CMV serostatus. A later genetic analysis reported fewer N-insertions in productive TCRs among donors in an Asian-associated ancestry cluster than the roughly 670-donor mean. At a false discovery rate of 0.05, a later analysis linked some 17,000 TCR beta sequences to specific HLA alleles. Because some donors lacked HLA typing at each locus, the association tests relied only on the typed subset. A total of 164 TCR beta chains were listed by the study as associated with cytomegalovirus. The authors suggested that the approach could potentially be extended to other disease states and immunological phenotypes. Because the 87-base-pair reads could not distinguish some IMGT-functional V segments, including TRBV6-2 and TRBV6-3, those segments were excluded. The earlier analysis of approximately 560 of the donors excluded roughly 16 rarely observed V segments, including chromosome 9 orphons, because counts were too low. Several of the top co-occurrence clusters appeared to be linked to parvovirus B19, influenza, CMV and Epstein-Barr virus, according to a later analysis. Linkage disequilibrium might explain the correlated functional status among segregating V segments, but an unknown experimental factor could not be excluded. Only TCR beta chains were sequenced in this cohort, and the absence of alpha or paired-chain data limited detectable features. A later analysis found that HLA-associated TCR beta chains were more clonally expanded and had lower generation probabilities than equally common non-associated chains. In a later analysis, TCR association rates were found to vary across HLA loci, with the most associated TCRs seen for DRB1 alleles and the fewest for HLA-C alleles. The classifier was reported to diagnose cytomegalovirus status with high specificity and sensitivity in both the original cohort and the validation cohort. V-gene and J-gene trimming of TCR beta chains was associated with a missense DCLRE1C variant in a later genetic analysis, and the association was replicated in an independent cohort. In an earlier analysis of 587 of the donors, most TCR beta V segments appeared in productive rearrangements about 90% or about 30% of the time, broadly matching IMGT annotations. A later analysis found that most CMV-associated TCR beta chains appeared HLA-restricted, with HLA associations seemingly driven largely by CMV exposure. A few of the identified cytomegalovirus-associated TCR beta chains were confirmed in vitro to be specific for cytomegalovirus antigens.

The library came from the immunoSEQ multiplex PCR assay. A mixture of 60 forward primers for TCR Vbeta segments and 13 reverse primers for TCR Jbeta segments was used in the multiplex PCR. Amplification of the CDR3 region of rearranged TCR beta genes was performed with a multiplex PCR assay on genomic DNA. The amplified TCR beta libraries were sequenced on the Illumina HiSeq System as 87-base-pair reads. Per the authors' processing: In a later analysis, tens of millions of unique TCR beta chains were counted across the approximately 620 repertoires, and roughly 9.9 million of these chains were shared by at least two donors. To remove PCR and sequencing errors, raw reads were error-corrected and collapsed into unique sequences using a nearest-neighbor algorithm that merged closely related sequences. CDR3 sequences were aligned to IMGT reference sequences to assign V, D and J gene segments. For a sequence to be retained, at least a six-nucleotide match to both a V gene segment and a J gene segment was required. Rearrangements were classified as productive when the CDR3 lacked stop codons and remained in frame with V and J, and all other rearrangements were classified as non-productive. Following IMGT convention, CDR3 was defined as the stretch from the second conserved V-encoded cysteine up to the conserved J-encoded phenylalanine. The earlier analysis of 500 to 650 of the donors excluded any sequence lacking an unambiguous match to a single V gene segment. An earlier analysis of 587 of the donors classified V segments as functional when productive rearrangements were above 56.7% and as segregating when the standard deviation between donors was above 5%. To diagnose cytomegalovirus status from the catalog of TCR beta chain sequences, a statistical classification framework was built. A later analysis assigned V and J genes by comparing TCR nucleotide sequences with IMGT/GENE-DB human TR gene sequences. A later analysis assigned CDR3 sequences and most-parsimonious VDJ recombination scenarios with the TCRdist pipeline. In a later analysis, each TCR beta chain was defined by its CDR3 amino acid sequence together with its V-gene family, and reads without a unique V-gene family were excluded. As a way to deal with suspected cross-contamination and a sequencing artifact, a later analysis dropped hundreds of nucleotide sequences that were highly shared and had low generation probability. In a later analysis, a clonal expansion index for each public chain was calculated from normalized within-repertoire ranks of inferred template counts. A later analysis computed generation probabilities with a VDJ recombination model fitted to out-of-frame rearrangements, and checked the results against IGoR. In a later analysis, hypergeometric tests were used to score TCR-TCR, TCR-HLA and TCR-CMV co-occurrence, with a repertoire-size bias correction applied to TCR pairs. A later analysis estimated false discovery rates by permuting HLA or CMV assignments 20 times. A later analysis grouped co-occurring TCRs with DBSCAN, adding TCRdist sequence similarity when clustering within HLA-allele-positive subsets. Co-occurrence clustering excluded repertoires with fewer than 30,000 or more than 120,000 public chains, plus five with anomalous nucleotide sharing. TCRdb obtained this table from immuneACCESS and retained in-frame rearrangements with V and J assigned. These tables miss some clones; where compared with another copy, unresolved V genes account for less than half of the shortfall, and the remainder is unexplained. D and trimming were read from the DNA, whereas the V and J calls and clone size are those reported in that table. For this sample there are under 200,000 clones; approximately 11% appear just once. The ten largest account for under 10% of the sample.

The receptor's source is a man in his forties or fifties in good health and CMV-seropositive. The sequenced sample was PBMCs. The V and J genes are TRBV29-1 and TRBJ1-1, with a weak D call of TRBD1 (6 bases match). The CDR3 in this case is CSVEDLGGGGGAFF. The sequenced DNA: TGCAGCGTTGAAGATCTAGGGGGTGGGGGGGGAGCTTTCTTT.